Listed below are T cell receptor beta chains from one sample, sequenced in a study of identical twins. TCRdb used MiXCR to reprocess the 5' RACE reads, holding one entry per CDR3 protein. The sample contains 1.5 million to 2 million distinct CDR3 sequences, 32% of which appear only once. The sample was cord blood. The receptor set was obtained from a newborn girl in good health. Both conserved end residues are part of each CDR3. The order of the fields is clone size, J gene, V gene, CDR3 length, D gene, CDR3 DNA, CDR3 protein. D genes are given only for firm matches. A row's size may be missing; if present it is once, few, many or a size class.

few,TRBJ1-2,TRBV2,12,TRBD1,TGTGCCAGCAGTGTAGGGGACAGAGACTACACCTTC,CASSVGDRDYTF
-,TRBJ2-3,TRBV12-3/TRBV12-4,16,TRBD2,TGTGCCAGCAGTTTAGCGCGGACTAGCGGGGCAGATACGGAGTATTTT,CASSLARTSGADTEYF
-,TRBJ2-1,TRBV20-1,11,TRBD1,TGCAGTGCTGACAGGGGGCATGAGCAGTTCTTC,CSADRGHEQFF
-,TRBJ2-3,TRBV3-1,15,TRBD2,TGTGCCAGCAAAAAACTAGCGGGGGGTAACGGTCCGCAGTATTTT,CASKKLAGGNGPQYF
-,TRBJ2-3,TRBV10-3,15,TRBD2,TGTGCCATCAAGGTAGCGGGAATTGTGACAGATACGCAGTATTTT,CAIKVAGIVTDTQYF
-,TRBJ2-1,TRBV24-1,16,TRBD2,TGTGCCACCAGTGATTGGACTAGCGGAGCCTACAATGAGCAGTTCTTC,CATSDWTSGAYNEQFF
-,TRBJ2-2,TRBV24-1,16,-,TGTGCCACCAGTGATATTATAGCCCGAAACACCGGGGAGCTGTTTTTT,CATSDIIARNTGELFF
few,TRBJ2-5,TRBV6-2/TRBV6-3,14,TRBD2,TGTGCCAGCAGTTTAAGGCGGGGGTTCGAGACCCAGTACTTC,CASSLRRGFETQYF
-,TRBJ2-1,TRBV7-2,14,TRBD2,TGTGCCAGCAGCCAGGGACTAGCGGGGGGTGTTCAGTTCTTC,CASSQGLAGGVQFF
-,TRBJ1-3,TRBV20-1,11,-,TGCAGTGCTAGAGATCCAAACACCATATATTTT,CSARDPNTIYF
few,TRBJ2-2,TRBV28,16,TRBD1,TGTGCCAGCAGTTTAGAGGACAGGGCAGGCACCGGGGAGCTGTTTTTT,CASSLEDRAGTGELFF
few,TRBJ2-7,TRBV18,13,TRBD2,TGTGCCAGCTCGCCCGGGACTAGAACCGAGCAGTACTTC,CASSPGTRTEQYF
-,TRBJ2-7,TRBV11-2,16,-,TGTGCCAGCAGCTTACGTTCAGCTAGCTCCTACAATGAGCAGTACTTC,CASSLRSASSYNEQYF
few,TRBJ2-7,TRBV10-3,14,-,TGTGCCATCAGTGAGGCGACTAGGACCAACGAGCAGTACTTC,CAISEATRTNEQYF
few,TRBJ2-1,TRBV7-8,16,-,TGTGCCAGCAGCCAACGTGAGCGCAGCTCCTACAATGAGCAGTTCTTC,CASSQRERSSYNEQFF
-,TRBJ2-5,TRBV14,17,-,TGTGCCAGCAGCGGAACCGACCATGCGGGCTTTCAAGAGACCCAGTACTTC,CASSGTDHAGFQETQYF
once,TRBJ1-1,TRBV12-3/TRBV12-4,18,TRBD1,TGTGCCAGCAGTAGCCGGGACAGGGGCCTCTTAATGAACACTGAAGCTTTCTTT,CASSSRDRGLLMNTEAFF
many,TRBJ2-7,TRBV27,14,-,TGTGCCAGCAGTTTAGGACTATTATACTACGAGCAGTACTTC,CASSLGLLYYEQYF
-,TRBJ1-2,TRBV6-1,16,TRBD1,TGTGCCAGCAGTGAAGTGGCAGGGGGCCGGTTCTATGGCTACACCTTC,CASSEVAGGRFYGYTF
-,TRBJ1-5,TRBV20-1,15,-,TGCAGTGCTAGAGATGAGGCAGGGGCTAATCAGCCCCAGCATTTT,CSARDEAGANQPQHF
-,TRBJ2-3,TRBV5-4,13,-,TGTGCCAGCAGCCCAGATCTAGCGCCTATAGGGTATTTT,CASSPDLAPIGYF
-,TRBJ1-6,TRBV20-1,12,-,TGCAGTGCTAGATACGGGACTTCACCCCTCCACTTT,CSARYGTSPLHF
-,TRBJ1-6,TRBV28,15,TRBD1,TGTGCCAGCAGCCCTGACAGGGGTGCAGATTCACCCCTCCACTTT,CASSPDRGADSPLHF
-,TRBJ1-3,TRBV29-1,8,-,TGCAGCGTTGACACCATATATTTT,CSVDTIYF
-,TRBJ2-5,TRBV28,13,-,TGTGCCAGCAGTCCCTGGACTGCAGAGACCCAGTACTTC,CASSPWTAETQYF
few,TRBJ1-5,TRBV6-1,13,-,TGTGCCAGCACTGGACAGAGGAATCAGCCCCAGCATTTT,CASTGQRNQPQHF
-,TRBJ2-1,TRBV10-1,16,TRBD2,TGCGCCAGCAGTGAGTCGACTAGCGGGGTATACAATGAGCAGTTCTTC,CASSESTSGVYNEQFF
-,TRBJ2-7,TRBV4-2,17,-,TGTGCCAGCAGCCAAGACGTTGCACCCCAGGTGAACTACGAGCAGTACTTC,CASSQDVAPQVNYEQYF